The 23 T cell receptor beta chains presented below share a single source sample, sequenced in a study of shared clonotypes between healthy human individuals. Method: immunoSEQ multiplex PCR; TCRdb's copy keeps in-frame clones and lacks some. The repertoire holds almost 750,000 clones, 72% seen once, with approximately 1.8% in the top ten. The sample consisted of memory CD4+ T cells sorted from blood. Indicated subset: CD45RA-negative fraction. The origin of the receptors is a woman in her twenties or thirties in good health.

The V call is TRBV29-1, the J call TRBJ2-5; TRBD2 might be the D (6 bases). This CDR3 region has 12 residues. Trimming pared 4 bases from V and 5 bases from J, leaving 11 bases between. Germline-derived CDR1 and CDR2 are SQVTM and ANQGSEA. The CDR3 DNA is TGCAGCGTTGCACGGGAGTTGGAGACCCAGTACTTC. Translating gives CSVARELETQYF.

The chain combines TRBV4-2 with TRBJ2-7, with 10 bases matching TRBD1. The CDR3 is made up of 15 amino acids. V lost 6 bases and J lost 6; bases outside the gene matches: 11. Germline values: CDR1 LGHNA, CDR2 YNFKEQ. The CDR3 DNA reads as TGTGCCAGCAGTCTTCAGGAGGGACAGGGGCGCGAGCAGTACTTC. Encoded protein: CASSLQEGQGREQYF.

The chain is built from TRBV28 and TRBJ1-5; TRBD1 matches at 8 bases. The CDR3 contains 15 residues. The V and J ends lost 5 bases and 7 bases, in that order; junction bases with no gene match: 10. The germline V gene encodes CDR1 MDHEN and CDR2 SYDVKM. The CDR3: CASSAGGAARQPQHF. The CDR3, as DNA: TGTGCCAGCAGTGCAGGGGGCGCAGCACGCCAGCCCCAGCATTTT.

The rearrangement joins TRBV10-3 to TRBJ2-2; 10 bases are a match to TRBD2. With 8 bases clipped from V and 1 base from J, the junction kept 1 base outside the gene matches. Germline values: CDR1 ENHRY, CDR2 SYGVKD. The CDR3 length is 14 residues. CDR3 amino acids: CAIGTSENTGELFF. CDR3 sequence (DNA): TGTGCCATCGGGACTAGCGAGAACACCGGGGAGCTGTTTTTT.

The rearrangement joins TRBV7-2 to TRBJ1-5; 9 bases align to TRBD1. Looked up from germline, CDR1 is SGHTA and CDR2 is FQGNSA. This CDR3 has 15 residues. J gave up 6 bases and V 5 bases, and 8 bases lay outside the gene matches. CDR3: CASSRRTGEAQPQHF. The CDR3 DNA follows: TGTGCCAGCAGCCGAAGGACAGGGGAGGCTCAGCCCCAGCATTTT.

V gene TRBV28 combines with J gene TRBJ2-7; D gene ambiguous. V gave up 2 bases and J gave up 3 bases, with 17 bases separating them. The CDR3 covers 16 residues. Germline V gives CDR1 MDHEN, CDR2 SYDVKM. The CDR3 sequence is CASSLGVRRTSYEQYF. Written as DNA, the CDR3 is TGTGCCAGCAGTTTAGGGGTGAGGCGAACGAGCTACGAGCAGTACTTC. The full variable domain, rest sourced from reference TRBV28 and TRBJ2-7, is DVKVTQSSRYLVKRTGEKVFLECVQDMDHENMFWYRQDPGLGLRLIYFSYDVKMKEKGDIPEGYSVSREKKERFSLILESASTNQTSMYLCASSLGVRRTSYEQYFGPGTRLTVT.

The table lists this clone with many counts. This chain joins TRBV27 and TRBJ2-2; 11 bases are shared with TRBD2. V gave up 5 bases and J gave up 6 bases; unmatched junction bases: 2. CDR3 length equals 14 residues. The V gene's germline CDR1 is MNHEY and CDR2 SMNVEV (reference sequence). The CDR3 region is CASSTGLAAGELFF. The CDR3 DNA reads TGTGCCAGCAGTACGGGACTAGCGGCCGGGGAGCTGTTTTTT.

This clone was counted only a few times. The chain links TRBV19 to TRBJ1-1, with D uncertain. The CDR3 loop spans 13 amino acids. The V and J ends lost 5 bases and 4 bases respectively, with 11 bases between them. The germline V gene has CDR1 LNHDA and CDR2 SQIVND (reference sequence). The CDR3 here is CASSYNEFTEAFF. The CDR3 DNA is TGTGCCAGTAGTTATAATGAGTTCACTGAAGCTTTCTTT.

The CDR3, as DNA: TGTGCCAGCAGCTCGAACCCCGGACAGGGACAAGAGACCCAGTACTTC. It encodes CASSSNPGQGQETQYF. This rearrangement joins TRBV7-9 to TRBJ2-5; 8 positions agree with TRBD1. The CDR3 is made up of 16 amino acids. The trim removed 4 bases at V and 2 bases at J, leaving 9 bases unmatched. Looked up from germline, CDR1 is SEHNR and CDR2 is FQNEAQ (reference sequence).

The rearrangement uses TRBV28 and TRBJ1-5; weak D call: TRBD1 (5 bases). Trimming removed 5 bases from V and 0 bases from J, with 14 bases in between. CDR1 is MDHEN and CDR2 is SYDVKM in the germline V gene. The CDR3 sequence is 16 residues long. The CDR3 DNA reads TGTGCCAGCAGTCCCCCCCACAGGTATAGCAATCAGCCCCAGCATTTT. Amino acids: CASSPPHRYSNQPQHF. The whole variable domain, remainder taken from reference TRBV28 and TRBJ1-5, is DVKVTQSSRYLVKRTGEKVFLECVQDMDHENMFWYRQDPGLGLRLIYFSYDVKMKEKGDIPEGYSVSREKKERFSLILESASTNQTSMYLCASSPPHRYSNQPQHFGDGTRLSIL.

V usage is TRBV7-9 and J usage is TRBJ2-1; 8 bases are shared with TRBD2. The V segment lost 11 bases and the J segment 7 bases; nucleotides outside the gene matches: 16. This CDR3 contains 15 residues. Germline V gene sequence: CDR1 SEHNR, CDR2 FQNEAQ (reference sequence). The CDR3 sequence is CAAPLAGTPRNEQFF. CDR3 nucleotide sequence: TGTGCCGCCCCATTAGCGGGAACACCTCGGAATGAGCAGTTCTTC.

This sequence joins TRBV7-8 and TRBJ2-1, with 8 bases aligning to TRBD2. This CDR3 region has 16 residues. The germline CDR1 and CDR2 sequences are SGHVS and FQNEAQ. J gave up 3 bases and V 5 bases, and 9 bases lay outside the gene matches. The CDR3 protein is CASSRRNSGSYNEQFF. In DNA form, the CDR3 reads TGTGCCAGCAGCCGCCGTAACAGCGGGAGCTACAATGAGCAGTTCTTC.

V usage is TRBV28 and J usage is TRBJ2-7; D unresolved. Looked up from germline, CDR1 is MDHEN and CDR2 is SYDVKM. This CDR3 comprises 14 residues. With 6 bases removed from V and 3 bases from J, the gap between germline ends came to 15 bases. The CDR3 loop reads CASRSRGGNYEQYF. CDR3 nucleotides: TGTGCCAGCAGATCAAGAGGCGGTAACTACGAGCAGTACTTC.

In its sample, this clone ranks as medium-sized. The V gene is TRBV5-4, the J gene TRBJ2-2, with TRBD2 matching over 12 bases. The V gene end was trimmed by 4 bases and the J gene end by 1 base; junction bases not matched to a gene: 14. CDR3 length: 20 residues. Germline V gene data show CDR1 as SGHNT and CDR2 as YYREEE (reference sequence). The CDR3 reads CASSRSGLAGGPKNTGELFF. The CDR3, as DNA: TGTGCCAGCAGCCGGTCGGGTCTAGCGGGAGGGCCAAAGAACACCGGGGAGCTGTTTTTT.

The CDR3 here is CASSSGLLTGELFF. In nucleotides, the CDR3 is TGTGCCAGCTCATCGGGACTTCTCACCGGGGAGCTGTTTTTT. The genes are TRBV18 and TRBJ2-2; maybe TRBD2 (6 bases). Trimming shortened V by 5 bases and J by 4 bases, and 11 bases separated the two germline ends. The CDR3 has 14 amino acids. In germline, CDR1 is KGHSH, CDR2 LQKENI. The entire variable domain, with the rest obtained from reference TRBV18 and TRBJ2-2, is as follows: NAGVMQNPRHLVRRRGQEARLRCSPMKGHSHVYWYRQLPEEGLKFMVYLQKENIIDESGMPKERFSAEFPKEGPSILRIQQVVRGDSAAYFCASSSGLLTGELFFGEGSRLTVL.

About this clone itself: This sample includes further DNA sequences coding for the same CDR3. CDR3 bases: TGTGCCAGCTCACCAGGCACAGATACGCAGTATTTT. The encoded protein is CASSPGTDTQYF. V is TRBV18 and J is TRBJ2-3; D unresolved. With 2 bases removed from V and 1 base from J, the gap between germline ends came to 1 base. The germline V gene has CDR1 KGHSH and CDR2 LQKENI. The CDR3 is 12 residues long.

As DNA, the CDR3 is TGTGCCAGCAGCCAAGAATACAGGGCGGGGAATGAGCAGTTCTTC. Its translation is CASSQEYRAGNEQFF. The V gene is TRBV4-2, the J gene TRBJ2-1; the D gene could be TRBD1 or TRBD2 (6 bases each). The length of the CDR3 is 15 residues. V lost 0 bases, J lost 7 bases, and 13 bases lay in between. Looked up from germline, CDR1 is LGHNA and CDR2 is YNFKEQ.

CDR3 residues: CAWSVKQAHWVRGYTF. The CDR3 DNA reads TGTGCCTGGAGTGTGAAACAGGCCCATTGGGTTAGGGGCTACACCTTC. This chain joins TRBV30 and TRBJ1-2, with a possible D match to TRBD1 (5 bases). The CDR3 runs to 16 residues. The germline V and J ends were trimmed by 0 bases and 8 bases, with 22 bases remaining between them. Germline V CDR1 and CDR2: GTSNPN, SVGIG (reference sequence).

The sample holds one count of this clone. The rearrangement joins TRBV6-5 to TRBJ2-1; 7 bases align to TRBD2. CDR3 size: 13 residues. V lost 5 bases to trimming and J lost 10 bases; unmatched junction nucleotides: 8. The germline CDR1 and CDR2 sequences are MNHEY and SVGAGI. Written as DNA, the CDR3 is TGTGCCAGCAGTATCCAAGCGGGGCCCGAGCAGTTCTTC. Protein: CASSIQAGPEQFF.

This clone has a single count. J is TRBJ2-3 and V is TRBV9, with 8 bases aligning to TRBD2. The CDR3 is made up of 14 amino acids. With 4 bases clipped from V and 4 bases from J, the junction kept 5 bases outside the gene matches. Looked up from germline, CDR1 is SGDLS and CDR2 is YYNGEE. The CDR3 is CASSIAGGSDTQYF. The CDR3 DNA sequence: TGTGCCAGCAGCATTGCGGGAGGTTCAGATACGCAGTATTTT.

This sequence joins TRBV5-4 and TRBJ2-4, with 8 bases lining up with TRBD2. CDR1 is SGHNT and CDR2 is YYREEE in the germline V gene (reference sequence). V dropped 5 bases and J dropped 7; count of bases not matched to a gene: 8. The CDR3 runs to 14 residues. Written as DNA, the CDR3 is TGTGCCAGCAGATATCGGGAGGGGGGGAACATTCAGTACTTC. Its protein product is CASRYREGGNIQYF.

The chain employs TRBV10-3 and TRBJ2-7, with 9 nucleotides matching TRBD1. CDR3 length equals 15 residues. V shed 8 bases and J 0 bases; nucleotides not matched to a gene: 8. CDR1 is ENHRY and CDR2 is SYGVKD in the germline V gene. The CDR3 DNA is TGTGCCATCCGTGCCGGGACAGGGAGCTCCTACGAGCAGTACTTC. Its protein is CAIRAGTGSSYEQYF.

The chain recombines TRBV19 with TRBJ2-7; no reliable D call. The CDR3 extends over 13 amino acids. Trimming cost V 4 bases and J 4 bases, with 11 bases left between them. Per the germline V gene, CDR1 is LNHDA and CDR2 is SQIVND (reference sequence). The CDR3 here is CASSTFISYEQYF. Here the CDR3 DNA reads TGTGCCAGTAGTACCTTTATTTCGTACGAGCAGTACTTC.